Each of the 3 T cell receptor beta chains below was sequenced from the same sample in a study of blood T cells in healthy people across ages. A second PCR of about 7 to 12 cycles used a sample-barcoded 5' primer and a J-beta primer mix. TCRdb reprocessed the 5' RACE reads with MiXCR, giving one entry per CDR3 protein. Of 650,000 to 700,000 distinct CDR3 sequences in the sample, about 30% are singletons; the top ten hold just over 15%. The specimen was blood. The source is a woman older than 75 in good health.

The chain employs TRBV20-1 and TRBJ2-4, with D maybe TRBD1 (6 bases). TRBJ2-7 explains the end of the DNA better; the J call may be wrong. The CDR3 contains 14 residues. Germline-derived CDR1 and CDR2 are DFQATT and SNEGSKA (reference sequence). The CDR3 is CSARELTGIHEQYF. Here the CDR3 DNA reads TGCAGTGCTAGGGAGTTAACAGGGATCCACGAGCAGTACTTC.

This chain joins TRBV12-3 or TRBV12-4 and TRBJ1-2, with 9 bases lining up with TRBD1. Trimming at V came to 6 bases and at J to 6 bases, leaving 2 bases not matched to a gene. This CDR3 region has 12 residues. The CDR3 reads CASRGTGNGYTF. In DNA, the CDR3 is TGTGCCAGCAGGGGGACAGGGAATGGCTACACCTTC.

This clonotype has only a few counts. The gene calls are TRBV7-9 and TRBJ1-1; D call uncertain. This CDR3 region has 15 residues. The ends were cut back, 2 bases at V and 4 bases at J, with 14 bases in the middle. The germline V gene encodes CDR1 SEHNR and CDR2 FQNEAQ (reference sequence). For the CDR3, the DNA is TGTGCCAGCAGCTTACCCCTACTGGGAGGCACTGAAGCTTTCTTT. Its translation: CASSLPLLGGTEAFF.